Shown below are 4 T cell receptor beta chains from a single sample sequenced in a study of blood T cell repertoires in COVID-19. Clones were read by immunoSEQ multiplex PCR, and TCRdb kept only the in-frame ones, dropping some. The sample has around 250,000 clones, approximately 91% seen once; the top ten hold approximately 1.3%. Material for sequencing was PBMCs or T cells enriched from blood (not recorded which). Receptors were obtained from a human donor in a cohort exposed to, infected with or recovered from COVID-19 (not recorded which). The donor label of this sample is uncertain.

The rearrangement links TRBV19 to TRBJ2-7, with D possibly TRBD1 on 6 matching bases. V was clipped by 6 bases and J by 0 bases, with 12 bases between them. The CDR3 contains 14 residues. Germline V gives CDR1 LNHDA, CDR2 SQIVND (reference sequence). The CDR3 DNA sequence: TGTGCCAGTAGGGGTCGGGACACCTCCTACGAGCAGTACTTC. Its protein is CASRGRDTSYEQYF. Complete variable domain (other parts from reference TRBV19 and TRBJ2-7): DGGITQSPKYLFRKEGQNVTLSCEQNLNHDAMYWYRQDPGQGLRLIYYSQIVNDFQKGDIAEGYSVSREKKESFPLTVTSAQKNPTAFYLCASRGRDTSYEQYFGPGTRLTVT.

The genes are TRBV7-2 and TRBJ2-7; D gene uncertain. V dropped 1 base and J dropped 1 base, with 8 bases sitting between them. Looked up from germline, CDR1 is SGHTA and CDR2 is FQGNSA. The CDR3 is made up of 14 amino acids. The CDR3, as DNA: TGTGCCAGCAGCTTAGGTAGCTCGTCCTACGAGCAGTACTTC. Translated: CASSLGSSSYEQYF.

The chain links TRBV27 to TRBJ2-7; 9 bases map to TRBD1. The CDR3 is 14 amino acids. Germline CDR1 is MNHEY and CDR2 is SMNVEV (reference sequence). V dropped 1 base and J dropped 6; count of bases not matched to a gene: 4. CDR3 nucleotides: TGTGCCAGCAGTTTATGGGACAGGGAAGGCGAGCAGTACTTC. Translated: CASSLWDREGEQYF.

This chain links TRBV2 with TRBJ2-5; 9 nucleotides align to TRBD2. CDR1 and CDR2 (germline): SNHLY, FYNNEI. The CDR3 has 19 amino acids. V dropped 2 bases and J dropped 1; count of bases not matched to a gene: 14. CDR3 sequence: CASSEPRGGAGGFQETQYF. The CDR3, as DNA: TGTGCCAGCAGTGAACCCCGGGGAGGAGCGGGGGGATTCCAAGAGACCCAGTACTTC.